This TCR beta chain was recorded in a study of metastatic and nonmetastatic thyroid tumors (dated by TCRdb to 2019 to 2021). As for the study more broadly: Repertoires from peripheral blood and from tumor or nodule tissue samples of malignant and benign thyroid patients were compared. Study-wide findings and limitations: In both blood and tumor samples, malignant tumors were reported to have significantly higher TCR beta diversity than benign nodules.

No patient had received any treatment before thyroid surgery. The study retrospectively analysed patient clinical samples collected from about 2012 to 2019 using T-cell receptor beta sequencing. Libraries were prepared through PCR. TCRdb lists the instrument as Illumina HiSeq 4000. The TCR beta-chain CDR3 region of each patient was profiled by high-throughput sequencing. The paper's data handling went like this. The researchers built a classifier to tell apart papillary thyroid cancer patients with distant metastasis, based on CDR3 differences among clinicopathological groups. The Shannon index was used to measure repertoire diversity, and the Morisita-Horn index was used to measure how similar tumor and blood repertoires were. The public reads were quality trimmed at Q25 with fastp and then assembled into clones with MiXCR by TCRdb, keeping productive beta chains. TCRdb, rather than the study authors, made the V and J calls. Present in this sample are almost 35,000 clones, roughly 15% of which were seen just once. 3.4% of the sample lies in the top ten.

This clone was picked up many times. Its antigen is unknown. No base qualities exist here, and no much larger clone lies one base off it. V ends up 0 bases short and J 2 bases short, with an unmatched junction base count of 14. CDR1 and CDR2 (MNHEY, SVGEGT) derive from the germline V gene. From the cysteine through the phenylalanine, the CDR3 covers 20 amino acids. The read is trimmed to its CDR3 DNA, 60 bases read in frame from base 1. What was sequenced was blood. The TCR sequence derives from a female donor with papillary thyroid cancer or a benign thyroid nodule (not recorded which). Some clones in this sample may be carry-over from other donors' samples. The chain uses TRBV6-2 or TRBV6-3 and TRBJ2-3, with TRBD2 matching 10 junction bases. The bases are TGTGCCAGCAGTTACTCCACGGGAGCGGGAGGGCCGAAGTCCACAGATACGCAGTATTTT. This sequence encodes CASSYSTGAGGPKSTDTQYF.